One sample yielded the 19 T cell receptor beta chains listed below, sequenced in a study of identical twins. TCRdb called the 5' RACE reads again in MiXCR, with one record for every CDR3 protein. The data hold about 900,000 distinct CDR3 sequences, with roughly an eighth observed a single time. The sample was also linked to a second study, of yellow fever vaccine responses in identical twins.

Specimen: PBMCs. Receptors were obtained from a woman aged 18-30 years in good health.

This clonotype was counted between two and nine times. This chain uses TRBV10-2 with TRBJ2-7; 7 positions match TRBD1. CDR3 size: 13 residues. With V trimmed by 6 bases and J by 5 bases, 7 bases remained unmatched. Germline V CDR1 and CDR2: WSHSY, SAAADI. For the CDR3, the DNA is TGCGCCAGCAGAGAAACAGGGGTAGACGAGCAGTACGTC. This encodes CASRETGVDEQYV.

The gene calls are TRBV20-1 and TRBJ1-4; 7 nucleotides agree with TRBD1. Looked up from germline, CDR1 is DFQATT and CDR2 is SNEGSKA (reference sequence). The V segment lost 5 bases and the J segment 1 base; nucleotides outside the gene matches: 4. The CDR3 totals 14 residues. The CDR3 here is CSAVTGVTNEKLFF. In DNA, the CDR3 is TGCAGTGCTGTAACAGGGGTAACTAATGAAAAACTGTTTTTT.

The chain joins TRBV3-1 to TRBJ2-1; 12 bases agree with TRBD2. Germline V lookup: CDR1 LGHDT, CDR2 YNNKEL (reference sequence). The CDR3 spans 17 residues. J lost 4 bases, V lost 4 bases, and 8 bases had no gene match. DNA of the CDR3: TGTGCCAGCAGCCCTTCCCCGACTAGCGGGAGTTACAATGAGCAGTTCTTC. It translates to CASSPSPTSGSYNEQFF.

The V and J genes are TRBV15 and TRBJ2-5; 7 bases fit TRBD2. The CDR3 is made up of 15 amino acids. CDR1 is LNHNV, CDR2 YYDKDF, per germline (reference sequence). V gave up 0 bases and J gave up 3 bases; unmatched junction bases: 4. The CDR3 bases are TGTGCCACCAGCAGAGAGACTCTAGCGGAAGAGACCCAGTACTTC. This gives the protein CATSRETLAEETQYF.

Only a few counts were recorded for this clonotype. CDR3 in amino acids: CASSSTGPSTGELFF. Written as DNA, the CDR3 is TGTGCCAGCAGCTCGACCGGCCCCAGTACCGGGGAGCTGTTTTTT. The chain has TRBV7-6 and TRBJ2-2; D is ambiguous. The ends were cut back, 4 bases at V and 5 bases at J, with 14 bases in the middle. This CDR3 region has 15 residues. Germline lookup yields CDR1 SGHVS and CDR2 FNYEAQ.

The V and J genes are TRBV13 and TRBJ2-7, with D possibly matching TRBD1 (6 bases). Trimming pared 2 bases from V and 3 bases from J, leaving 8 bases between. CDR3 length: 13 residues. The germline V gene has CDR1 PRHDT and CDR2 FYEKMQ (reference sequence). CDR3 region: CASSLQGFYEQYV. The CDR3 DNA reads TGTGCCAGCAGCTTACAGGGGTTCTACGAGCAGTACGTC.

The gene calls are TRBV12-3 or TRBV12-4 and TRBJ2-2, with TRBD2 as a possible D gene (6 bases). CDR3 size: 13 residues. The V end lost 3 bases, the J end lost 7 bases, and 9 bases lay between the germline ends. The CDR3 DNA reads TGTGCCAGCAGTTTGGGAGGCCACGGGGAGCTGTTTTTT. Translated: CASSLGGHGELFF.

CDR3 DNA sequence: TGTGCCAGCAGCCAAGCGGACTACTACAATGAGCAGTTCTTC. Amino acid sequence: CASSQADYYNEQFF. This sequence joins TRBV4-2 and TRBJ2-1, with a possible D match to TRBD2 (6 bases). CDR3 size: 14 residues. Germline V lookup: CDR1 LGHNA, CDR2 YNFKEQ. Between the trimmed V and J ends, which lost 1 base and 3 bases, there was a span of 7 bases.

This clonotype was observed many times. The CDR3 region is CASSLTGWSYEQYF. The CDR3 coding sequence is TGTGCCAGCAGTTTGACAGGGTGGTCCTACGAGCAGTACTTC. The chain uses TRBV12-3 or TRBV12-4 and TRBJ2-7, with 7 nucleotides matching TRBD1. The CDR3 is 14 residues long. V shed 3 bases, J shed 1 base, and the junction held 3 bases outside the gene matches.

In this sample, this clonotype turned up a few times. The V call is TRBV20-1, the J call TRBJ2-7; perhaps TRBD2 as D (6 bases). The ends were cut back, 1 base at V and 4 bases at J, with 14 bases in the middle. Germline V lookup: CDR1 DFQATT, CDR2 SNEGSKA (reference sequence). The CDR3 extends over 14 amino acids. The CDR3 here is CSARVPEAGYEQYF. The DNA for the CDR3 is TGCAGTGCTAGAGTCCCCGAGGCGGGGTACGAGCAGTACTTC.

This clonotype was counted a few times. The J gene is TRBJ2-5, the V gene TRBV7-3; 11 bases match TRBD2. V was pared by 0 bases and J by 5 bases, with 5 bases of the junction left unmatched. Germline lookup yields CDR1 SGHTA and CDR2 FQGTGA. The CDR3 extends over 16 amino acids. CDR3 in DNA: TGTGCCAGCAGCTTAACGGCTAGCGGGAGGCGTGAGACCCAGTACTTC. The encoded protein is CASSLTASGRRETQYF.

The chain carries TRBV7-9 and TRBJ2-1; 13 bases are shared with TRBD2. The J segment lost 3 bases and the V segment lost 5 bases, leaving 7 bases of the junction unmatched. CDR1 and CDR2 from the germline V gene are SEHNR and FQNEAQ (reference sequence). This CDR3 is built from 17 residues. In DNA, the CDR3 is TGTGCCAGCAGCGCGACTAGCGGGAGGAAAAACTACAATGAGCAGTTCTTC. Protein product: CASSATSGRKNYNEQFF.

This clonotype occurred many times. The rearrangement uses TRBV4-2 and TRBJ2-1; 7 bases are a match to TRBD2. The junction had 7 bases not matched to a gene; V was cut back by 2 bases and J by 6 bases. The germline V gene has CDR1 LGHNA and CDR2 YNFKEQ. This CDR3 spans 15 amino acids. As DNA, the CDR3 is TGTGCCAGCAGCCAAACTAGCGTCGATGGCAATGAGCAGTTCTTC. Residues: CASSQTSVDGNEQFF.

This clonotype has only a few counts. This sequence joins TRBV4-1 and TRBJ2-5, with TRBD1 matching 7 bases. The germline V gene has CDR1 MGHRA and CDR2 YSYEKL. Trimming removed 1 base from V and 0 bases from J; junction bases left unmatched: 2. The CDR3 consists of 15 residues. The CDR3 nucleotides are TGCGCCAGCAGCCAAGTTACAGGGGACCAAGAGACCCAGTACTTC. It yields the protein CASSQVTGDQETQYF.

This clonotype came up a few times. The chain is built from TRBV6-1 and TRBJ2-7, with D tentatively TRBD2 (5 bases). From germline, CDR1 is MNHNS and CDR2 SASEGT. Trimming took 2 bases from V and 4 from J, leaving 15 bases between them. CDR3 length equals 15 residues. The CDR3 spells CASSERRSDRYEQYV. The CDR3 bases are TGTGCCAGCAGTGAACGGAGGTCGGATCGTTACGAGCAGTACGTC.

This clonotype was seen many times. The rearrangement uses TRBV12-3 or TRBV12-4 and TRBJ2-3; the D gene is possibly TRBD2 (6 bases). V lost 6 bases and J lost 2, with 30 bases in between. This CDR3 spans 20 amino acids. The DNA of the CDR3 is TGTGCCAGCAGGAACCGTCGGACGAGTTGGGCTAGCGTAAACACAGATACGCAGTATTTT. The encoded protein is CASRNRRTSWASVNTDTQYF.

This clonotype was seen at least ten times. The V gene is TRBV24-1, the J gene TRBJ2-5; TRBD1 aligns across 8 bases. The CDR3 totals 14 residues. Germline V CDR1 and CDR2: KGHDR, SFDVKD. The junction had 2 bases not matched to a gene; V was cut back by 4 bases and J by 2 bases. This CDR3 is CATSDRTGQETQYF. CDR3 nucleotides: TGTGCCACCAGTGACAGGACAGGGCAAGAGACCCAGTACTTC.

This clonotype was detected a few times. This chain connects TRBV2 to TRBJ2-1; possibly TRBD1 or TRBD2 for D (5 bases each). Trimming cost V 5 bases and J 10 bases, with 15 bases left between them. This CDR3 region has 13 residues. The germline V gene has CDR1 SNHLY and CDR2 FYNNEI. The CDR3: CASSNERGTEQFF. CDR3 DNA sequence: TGTGCCAGCAGTAACGAGAGAGGGACGGAGCAGTTCTTC. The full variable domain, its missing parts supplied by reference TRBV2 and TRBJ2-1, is EPEVTQTPSHQVTQMGQEVILRCVPISNHLYFYWYRQILGQKVEFLVSFYNNEISEKSEIFDDQFSVERPDGSNFTLKIRSTKLEDSAMYFCASSNERGTEQFFGPGTRLTVL.

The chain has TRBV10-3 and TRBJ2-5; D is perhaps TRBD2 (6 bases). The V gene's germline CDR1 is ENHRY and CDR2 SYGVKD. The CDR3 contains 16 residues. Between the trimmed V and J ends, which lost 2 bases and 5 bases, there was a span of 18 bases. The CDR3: CAISETSSAGGETQYF. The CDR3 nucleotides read TGTGCCATCAGTGAGACGTCTAGCGCGGGCGGTGAGACCCAGTACTTC.